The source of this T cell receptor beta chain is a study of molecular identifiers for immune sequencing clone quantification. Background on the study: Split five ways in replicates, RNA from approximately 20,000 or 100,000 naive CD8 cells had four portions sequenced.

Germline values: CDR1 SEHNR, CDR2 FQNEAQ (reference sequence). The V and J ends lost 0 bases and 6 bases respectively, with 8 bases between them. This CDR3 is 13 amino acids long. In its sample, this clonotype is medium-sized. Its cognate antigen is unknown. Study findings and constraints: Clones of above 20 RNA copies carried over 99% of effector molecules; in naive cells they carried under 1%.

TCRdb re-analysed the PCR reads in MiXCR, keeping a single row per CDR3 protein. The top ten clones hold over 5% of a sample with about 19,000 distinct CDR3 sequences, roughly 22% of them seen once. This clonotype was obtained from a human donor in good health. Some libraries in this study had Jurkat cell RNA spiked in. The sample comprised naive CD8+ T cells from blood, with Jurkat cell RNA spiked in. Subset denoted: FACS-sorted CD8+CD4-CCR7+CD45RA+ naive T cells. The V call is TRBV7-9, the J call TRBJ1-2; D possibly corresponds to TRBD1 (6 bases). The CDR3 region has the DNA TGTGCCAGCAGCTTAGCAGCAGGGGATGGCTACACCTTC. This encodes CASSLAAGDGYTF.